The 6 T cell receptor beta chains below come from one sample, sequenced in a study of identical twins. TCRdb used MiXCR to reprocess the 5' RACE reads, holding one entry per CDR3 protein. The sample lists some 730,000 distinct CDR3 sequences, 15% to 20% seen once, with roughly 13% in the top ten. The data also belong to a second study, concerning T cells expressing NK-cell markers.

Sequenced material: PBMCs. These receptors came from a woman between 18 and 29 years old in good health.

This clonotype was observed at least ten times. The V and J genes are TRBV6-1 and TRBJ2-7, with D tentatively TRBD1 or TRBD2 (5 bases each). Trimming stripped 7 bases from V and 2 bases from J, with 24 bases between. The germline V gene has CDR1 MNHNS and CDR2 SASEGT. This CDR3 is built from 17 residues. The CDR3 reads CASKRIVGTDPTYEQYF. The CDR3 region has the DNA TGTGCCAGCAAGAGGATCGTCGGGACCGATCCAACCTACGAGCAGTACTTC.

In this sample, this clonotype turned up a few times. The V and J genes are TRBV6-7 and TRBJ1-1; D is ambiguous. TRBV6-7 is identified as an open reading frame with a role that is uncertain. Trimming took off 2 bases at V and 6 bases at J, with 13 bases between the two ends. This CDR3 spans 14 amino acids. The CDR3 DNA reads TGTGCCAGCAGTTACCGGGCGGTGGGCGCTGAAGCTTTCTTT. The encoded protein is CASSYRAVGAEAFF.

This chain uses TRBV7-6 with TRBJ2-7; D is possibly TRBD1 or TRBD2 (6 bases each). Germline V gives CDR1 SGHVS, CDR2 FNYEAQ. V was shortened by 5 bases and J by 3 bases, with 20 bases between the two germline ends. CDR3 length: 16 amino acids. CDR3 sequence: CASSPLRGPQDYEQYF. CDR3 in DNA: TGTGCCAGCAGCCCCCTTCGGGGGCCCCAAGACTACGAGCAGTACTTC. Looking up the rest from reference TRBV7-6 and TRBJ2-7 gives the full variable domain: GAGVSQSPRYKVTKRGQDVALRCDPISGHVSLYWYRQALGQGPEFLTYFNYEAQQDKSGLPNDRFSAERPEGSISTLTIQRTEQRDSAMYRCASSPLRGPQDYEQYFGPGTRLTVT.

This clonotype has more than one count but fewer than ten. J is TRBJ1-1 and V is TRBV7-2, with D tentatively TRBD1 (5 bases). The germline V and J ends were trimmed by 1 base and 3 bases, with 12 bases remaining between them. The CDR3 runs 15 residues. Germline-derived CDR1 and CDR2 are SGHTA and FQGNSA. The DNA for the CDR3 is TGTGCCAGCAGCTTAGATTGGGGCCAGTACACTGAAGCTTTCTTT. Protein sequence: CASSLDWGQYTEAFF.

The chain is built from TRBV12-5 and TRBJ1-4, with 10 bases identical to TRBD1. The V segment lost 6 bases and the J segment 5 bases; nucleotides outside the gene matches: 6. The CDR3 spans 15 residues. Germline V gene data show CDR1 as LGHNT and CDR2 as FRNRAP. In DNA, the CDR3 is TGTGCTAGTGGGGCTGGACAGGGGGAAAATGAAAAACTGTTTTTT. As protein: CASGAGQGENEKLFF.

J is TRBJ2-4 and V is TRBV11-2; 9 bases map to TRBD1. Germline V lookup: CDR1 SGHAT, CDR2 FQNNGV. With 3 bases clipped from V and 8 bases from J, the junction kept 11 bases outside the gene matches. The CDR3 totals 16 residues. CDR3 sequence: CASSFTGQGYSDIQYF. CDR3 DNA sequence: TGTGCCAGCAGCTTTACTGGACAGGGGTACTCGGACATTCAGTACTTC.